Listed below are T cell receptor beta chains from one sample, sequenced in a study of blood T cell repertoires in COVID-19. Assay used: immunoSEQ multiplex PCR; TCRdb lists only in-frame clones, some missing. Altogether over 200,000 clones are present, about 87% being singletons, with the ten largest covering about 3.5%. The sample consisted of PBMCs or T cells enriched from blood (not recorded which). The receptors shown here come from a woman in her twenties or thirties who had been exposed to COVID-19. CDR3s include the opening cysteine and the closing phenylalanine or tryptophan. The D gene is left open where the match is weak. Size is stated for part of the rows, as once, few or many counts, or as a class when the clone is expanded.

j_call: TRBJ1-1; clone_size: NA; d_call: NA; v_call: TRBV4-1; cdr3_nt: TGCGCCAGCAGCCAAGTGCCGAGGGCCACTGAAGCTTTCTTT; cdr3_aa: CASSQVPRATEAFF
j_call: TRBJ2-1; clone_size: NA; d_call: TRBD2; v_call: TRBV6-6; cdr3_nt: TGTGCCAGCAAGACTAGCGGGAGCTACAATGAGCAGTTCTTC; cdr3_aa: CASKTSGSYNEQFF
j_call: TRBJ2-7; clone_size: NA; d_call: NA; v_call: TRBV28; cdr3_nt: TGTGCCAGCAGTTCCTTGGGGCGGCCCACCTACGAGCAGTACTTC; cdr3_aa: CASSSLGRPTYEQYF
j_call: TRBJ2-1; clone_size: NA; d_call: NA; v_call: TRBV7-2; cdr3_nt: TGTGCCAGCAGCTTAAGTACTTACAATGAGCAGTTCTTC; cdr3_aa: CASSLSTYNEQFF
j_call: TRBJ1-3; clone_size: NA; d_call: NA; v_call: TRBV19; cdr3_nt: TGTGCCAGTAGTATGGACAGTCTACTCTCTGGAAACACCATATATTTT; cdr3_aa: CASSMDSLLSGNTIYF
j_call: TRBJ2-1; clone_size: NA; d_call: TRBD2; v_call: TRBV27; cdr3_nt: TGTGCCAGCAGTTCTAGCGGGAGAGGATACAATGAGCAGTTCTTC; cdr3_aa: CASSSSGRGYNEQFF
j_call: TRBJ1-1; clone_size: NA; d_call: NA; v_call: TRBV5-4; cdr3_nt: TGTGCCACGCCTCGCAGGACAGTCTTGTCGGGTGAAGCTTTCTTT; cdr3_aa: CATPRRTVLSGEAFF
j_call: TRBJ2-3; clone_size: NA; d_call: TRBD2; v_call: TRBV19; cdr3_nt: TGTGCCAGTAGTATGTACGTGATGGCGGGAGGAGATACGCAGTATTTT; cdr3_aa: CASSMYVMAGGDTQYF
j_call: TRBJ2-7; clone_size: few; d_call: TRBD2; v_call: TRBV27; cdr3_nt: TGTGCCAGCAGTGTTTCCGGGGGGTACGAGCAGTACTTC; cdr3_aa: CASSVSGGYEQYF
j_call: TRBJ1-6; clone_size: NA; d_call: TRBD1; v_call: TRBV19; cdr3_nt: TGTGCCAGTACCCCGACAGGGAGCTCCTATAATTCACCCCTCCACTTT; cdr3_aa: CASTPTGSSYNSPLHF
j_call: TRBJ2-1; clone_size: NA; d_call: TRBD2; v_call: TRBV27; cdr3_nt: TGTGCCAGCATGGGGACTAGCGGGAGGCCCAATGAGCAGTTCTTC; cdr3_aa: CASMGTSGRPNEQFF
j_call: TRBJ1-2; clone_size: NA; d_call: NA; v_call: TRBV30; cdr3_nt: TGTGCCTGGAGTGACAGGAACTATGGCTACACCTTC; cdr3_aa: CAWSDRNYGYTF
j_call: TRBJ1-5; clone_size: NA; d_call: TRBD1; v_call: TRBV10-3; cdr3_nt: TGTGCCATCAGTGACGACAGGGGAGGAAAGCAGCCCCAGCATTTT; cdr3_aa: CAISDDRGGKQPQHF
j_call: TRBJ2-1; clone_size: NA; d_call: NA; v_call: TRBV13; cdr3_nt: TGTGCCAGCAGAGTACTAGGGGGAATCAATGAGCAGTTCTTC; cdr3_aa: CASRVLGGINEQFF
j_call: TRBJ1-2; clone_size: NA; d_call: NA; v_call: TRBV20-1; cdr3_nt: TGCAGTGCTAGTGGAGGGATCTATGGCTACACCTTC; cdr3_aa: CSASGGIYGYTF
j_call: TRBJ1-1; clone_size: NA; d_call: NA; v_call: TRBV5-1; cdr3_nt: TGCGCCAGCAGCTTGGCCGGGGTAGGTACTGAAGCTTTCTTT; cdr3_aa: CASSLAGVGTEAFF
j_call: TRBJ1-2; clone_size: NA; d_call: TRBD1; v_call: TRBV2; cdr3_nt: TGTGCCAGCAGTCCGACAGGGTCGGGTGGCTACACCTTC; cdr3_aa: CASSPTGSGGYTF
j_call: TRBJ2-3; clone_size: NA; d_call: TRBD2; v_call: TRBV14; cdr3_nt: TGTGCCAGCAGCCAAGGGGGGGGAGATACGCAGTATTTT; cdr3_aa: CASSQGGGDTQYF
j_call: TRBJ2-5; clone_size: NA; d_call: NA; v_call: TRBV14; cdr3_nt: TGTGCCAGCAGCCTGCTACTAGCCGGGGAGACCCAGTACTTC; cdr3_aa: CASSLLLAGETQYF
j_call: TRBJ2-1; clone_size: NA; d_call: TRBD1; v_call: TRBV19; cdr3_nt: TGTGCCAGTTCCGGGACAGGCTACTACAATGAGCAGTTCTTC; cdr3_aa: CASSGTGYYNEQFF
j_call: TRBJ1-1; clone_size: NA; d_call: NA; v_call: TRBV4-1; cdr3_nt: TGCGCCAGCAGCCCGTGGACAGTGAACACTGAAGCTTTCTTT; cdr3_aa: CASSPWTVNTEAFF
j_call: TRBJ2-5; clone_size: few; d_call: NA; v_call: TRBV5-4; cdr3_nt: TGTGCCAGCACCCCCACAGCGGAAAATCAAGAGACCCAGTACTTC; cdr3_aa: CASTPTAENQETQYF
j_call: TRBJ2-5; clone_size: NA; d_call: NA; v_call: TRBV6-5; cdr3_nt: TGTGCCAGCGTATCACAGGGACAAGAGACCCAGTACTTC; cdr3_aa: CASVSQGQETQYF
j_call: TRBJ1-1; clone_size: NA; d_call: NA; v_call: TRBV9; cdr3_nt: TGTGCCAGCAGCGGACAAGGGAGGGTGGCTGAAGCTTTCTTT; cdr3_aa: CASSGQGRVAEAFF
j_call: TRBJ1-2; clone_size: NA; d_call: TRBD1; v_call: TRBV28; cdr3_nt: TGTGCCAGCAGCACCAATCCGGGACAGGGTTATGGCTACACCTTC; cdr3_aa: CASSTNPGQGYGYTF
j_call: TRBJ2-7; clone_size: NA; d_call: TRBD2; v_call: TRBV28; cdr3_nt: TGTGCCAGCAGTGGCCGGGGACTAGCGGGCGCCTACGAGCAGTACTTC; cdr3_aa: CASSGRGLAGAYEQYF
j_call: TRBJ1-4; clone_size: NA; d_call: NA; v_call: TRBV9; cdr3_nt: TGTGCCAGCAGCGTAGTCCCAGGGACTAATGAAAAACTGTTTTTT; cdr3_aa: CASSVVPGTNEKLFF
j_call: TRBJ1-2; clone_size: NA; d_call: NA; v_call: TRBV14; cdr3_nt: TGTGCCAGCAGCTTCGGGTCTGGGTATGGCTACACCTTC; cdr3_aa: CASSFGSGYGYTF
j_call: TRBJ2-1; clone_size: NA; d_call: NA; v_call: TRBV19; cdr3_nt: TGTGCCAGTAGGACACGACTCGGAGGTGAGCAGTTCTTC; cdr3_aa: CASRTRLGGEQFF
j_call: TRBJ2-7; clone_size: NA; d_call: TRBD1; v_call: TRBV19; cdr3_nt: TGTGCCAGTAGTCCCGGACAGGGAATAGACTACGAGCAGTACTTC; cdr3_aa: CASSPGQGIDYEQYF
j_call: TRBJ1-3; clone_size: NA; d_call: NA; v_call: TRBV21-1; cdr3_nt: TGTGCCAGCAGGCGAGGAAACACCATATATTTT; cdr3_aa: CASRRGNTIYF
j_call: TRBJ1-4; clone_size: once; d_call: NA; v_call: TRBV6-5; cdr3_nt: TGTGCCAGCAGAAGAGGGTACAGTAATGAAAAACTGTTTTTT; cdr3_aa: CASRRGYSNEKLFF
j_call: TRBJ2-1; clone_size: NA; d_call: TRBD2; v_call: TRBV11-3; cdr3_nt: TGTGCCAGCAGCTCCAGACTAGCGGGACATGAGCAGTTCTTC; cdr3_aa: CASSSRLAGHEQFF
j_call: TRBJ1-5; clone_size: NA; d_call: TRBD1; v_call: TRBV6-1; cdr3_nt: TGTGCCAGCAGTGAGGGGACAGACCCGCGGTATCAGCCCCAGCATTTT; cdr3_aa: CASSEGTDPRYQPQHF
j_call: TRBJ1-1; clone_size: NA; d_call: TRBD1; v_call: TRBV19; cdr3_nt: TGTGCCAGTGGGGGACAGGGGGTCACTGAAGCTTTCTTT; cdr3_aa: CASGGQGVTEAFF
j_call: TRBJ2-3; clone_size: NA; d_call: NA; v_call: TRBV5-1; cdr3_nt: TGCGCCAGCAGCTTGGGGGGAGACGGAGATACGCAGTATTTT; cdr3_aa: CASSLGGDGDTQYF
j_call: TRBJ2-1; clone_size: NA; d_call: TRBD2; v_call: TRBV14; cdr3_nt: TGTGCCAGCAGCCCACTCCCCGGACTAGCGGGAGAGGGTGAGCAGTTCTTC; cdr3_aa: CASSPLPGLAGEGEQFF
j_call: TRBJ2-2; clone_size: NA; d_call: TRBD2; v_call: TRBV24-1; cdr3_nt: TGTGCCACCAGTGATGGACTAGTAATGAACACCGGGGAGCTGTTTTTT; cdr3_aa: CATSDGLVMNTGELFF
j_call: TRBJ1-4; clone_size: NA; d_call: TRBD1; v_call: TRBV30; cdr3_nt: TGTGCCTGGAGCGTGACAGGGTCCGAAAAACTGTTTTTT; cdr3_aa: CAWSVTGSEKLFF
j_call: TRBJ2-5; clone_size: NA; d_call: TRBD1; v_call: TRBV4-1; cdr3_nt: TGCGCCAGCAGCCGCTGGGACAGTCGGAGGGAGACCCAGTACTTC; cdr3_aa: CASSRWDSRRETQYF
j_call: TRBJ1-1; clone_size: NA; d_call: NA; v_call: TRBV2; cdr3_nt: TGTGCCAGCAGCGTAAGGGGGGGGACTGAAGCTTTCTTT; cdr3_aa: CASSVRGGTEAFF
j_call: TRBJ2-3; clone_size: medium-sized; d_call: NA; v_call: TRBV6-4; cdr3_nt: TGTGCCAGCAGTGGCGGGAGCACAGATACGCAGTATTTT; cdr3_aa: CASSGGSTDTQYF
j_call: TRBJ1-5; clone_size: NA; d_call: NA; v_call: TRBV30; cdr3_nt: TGTGCCTGGAGCGCTGGGGCCAGGGGCAATCAGCCCCAGCATTTT; cdr3_aa: CAWSAGARGNQPQHF
j_call: TRBJ1-5; clone_size: NA; d_call: NA; v_call: TRBV2; cdr3_nt: TGTGCCAGCAGCGGGGAAACGTATCAGCCCCAGCATTTT; cdr3_aa: CASSGETYQPQHF
j_call: TRBJ1-2; clone_size: NA; d_call: TRBD1; v_call: TRBV5-6; cdr3_nt: TGTGCCAGCAGCTTGGACAGGGGAGGTGGCTACACCTTC; cdr3_aa: CASSLDRGGGYTF
j_call: TRBJ2-2; clone_size: once; d_call: NA; v_call: TRBV4-2; cdr3_nt: TGTGCCAGCAGCCAAGGGGCAGGGGCGAATAAGATCGGGGAGCTGTTTTTT; cdr3_aa: CASSQGAGANKIGELFF
j_call: TRBJ2-3; clone_size: NA; d_call: NA; v_call: TRBV5-1; cdr3_nt: TGCGCCAGCAGCTTGGCTAGCCGGGATACGCAGTATTTT; cdr3_aa: CASSLASRDTQYF